The 18 T cell receptor beta chains reported below all come from one sample, sequenced in a study of blood T cells in healthy people across ages (dated by TCRdb to the mid-2010s). Receptors were amplified or captured by 5' RACE. For sequencing, an Illumina HiSeq 2500 was employed. A second PCR of roughly 6 to 11 cycles was run with a J-beta primer mix and a sample-barcoded 5' primer. In TCRdb, the public reads were trimmed at Q25 with fastp and aligned with MiXCR, with productive beta chains retained. Rows are unified per CDR3 protein, each entry keeping the most common DNA and genes. Here the sample has about 780,000 distinct CDR3 sequences; around 45% occur a single time. The ten largest clones represent 15% to 20% of the sample. The material sequenced was blood. The receptor source for this set is an elderly man in good health.

In its sample, this clonotype was seen many times. The chain employs TRBV24-1 and TRBJ2-1; the match to TRBD2 covers 9 bases. CDR1 and CDR2 (germline): KGHDR, SFDVKD. This CDR3 comprises 16 residues. The J segment lost 3 bases and the V segment lost 3 bases, leaving 5 bases of the junction unmatched. CDR3 nucleotide sequence: TGTGCCACCAGTGATCGTAGCGGGAGTGGCTACAATGAGCAGTTCTTC. Its protein product is CATSDRSGSGYNEQFF.

This clonotype was detected only once. This rearrangement joins TRBV12-3 or TRBV12-4 to TRBJ1-6, with TRBD1 matching 11 bases. V shed 3 bases, J shed 19 bases, and the junction held 17 bases outside the gene matches. The CDR3 has 16 residues. CDR3 sequence: CASSLDRGRLGSPPHF. The CDR3 DNA reads as TGTGCCAGCAGTTTGGACAGGGGGCGTCTTGGATCACCCCCTCACTTT.

This clonotype was counted only a few times. This chain connects TRBV20-1 to TRBJ2-7; 10 nucleotides agree with TRBD2. This CDR3 is built from 14 residues. V gave up 4 bases and J gave up 1 base; unmatched junction bases: 4. Germline CDR1 reads DFQATT; CDR2 reads SNEGSKA (reference sequence). Here the CDR3 DNA reads TGCAGTGCTACGCTAGCGGGGGCTTCCTACGAGCAGTACTTC. As protein: CSATLAGASYEQYF.

This clonotype was recorded at least ten times. The chain carries TRBV7-9 and TRBJ2-7, with TRBD2 matching over 11 bases. V lost 8 bases, J lost 3 bases, and 3 bases stayed unmatched. In germline, CDR1 is SEHNR, CDR2 FQNEAQ (reference sequence). The CDR3 loop spans 13 amino acids. The CDR3 is CASGLAGGYEQYF. DNA for the CDR3: TGTGCCAGCGGGCTAGCGGGGGGCTACGAGCAGTACTTC.

Comment on this clonotype: A read error may explain this, as a much larger clone is one base away. The chain employs TRBV3-1 and TRBJ1-2; D is unresolved. This CDR3 has 16 amino acids. Germline CDR1 is LGHDT and CDR2 is YNNKEL (reference sequence). Trimming shortened V by 0 bases and J by 3 bases, and 14 bases separated the two germline ends. CDR3 nucleotide sequence: TGTGCCAGCAGCCAAGATGTCCGGGCGACGCACTATGGCTACACCTTC. This codes for CASSQDVRATHYGYTF.

The genes are TRBV25-1 and TRBJ2-7; D is perhaps TRBD1 (6 bases). The CDR3 runs to 13 residues. Looked up from germline, CDR1 is MGHDK and CDR2 is SYGVNS. V was trimmed by 5 bases and J by 12 bases, leaving 20 bases between them. The CDR3 loop reads CASSPGTLSRPYF. The CDR3 DNA sequence: TGTGCCAGCAGTCCCGGGACATTATCCCGGCCGTACTTC.

About this clonotype itself: It may be a read error: a sequence one base away is much more abundant. The genes are TRBV9 and TRBJ2-5; D is uncertain. V lost 0 bases and J lost 11, with 11 bases in between. The CDR3 sequence is 12 residues long. CDR1 is SGDLS and CDR2 is YYNGEE in the germline V gene. The CDR3 here is CASSVGINEQYF. The CDR3 DNA reads as TGTGCCAGCAGCGTAGGGATCAATGAGCAGTACTTC.

The V and J genes are TRBV29-1 and TRBJ2-7; D possibly corresponds to TRBD1 (5 bases). Germline V gene sequence: CDR1 SQVTM, CDR2 ANQGSEA. V lost 3 bases, J lost 3 bases, and 15 bases lay in between. The CDR3 consists of 14 residues. The CDR3 spells CSVDSDGQGYEQYF. The CDR3 DNA reads TGCAGCGTTGATTCCGATGGGCAGGGCTACGAGCAGTACTTC.

The chain links TRBV28 to TRBJ1-4; no definite D call. Germline assignment: CDR1 MDHEN and CDR2 SYDVKM. Trimming shortened V by 6 bases and J by 5 bases, and 16 bases separated the two germline ends. The CDR3 covers 15 residues. The CDR3 DNA sequence: TGTGCCAGCAGGTCTCCGACCGTAGGAAATGAAAAACTGTTTTTT. Its protein is CASRSPTVGNEKLFF.

In DNA form, the CDR3 reads TGTGCCAGCAGACCCGGACCGACCTCCTACGAGCAGTACTTC. Residues: CASRPGPTSYEQYF. The chain combines TRBV4-2 with TRBJ2-7; D is undetermined. CDR1 LGHNA and CDR2 YNFKEQ come from the germline V gene. Trimming stripped 6 bases from V and 0 bases from J, with 12 bases between. This CDR3 is built from 14 residues.

On this clonotype itself: Since a much larger clone is just one base distant, this may be a read error. V gene TRBV9 combines with J gene TRBJ2-1, with 12 positions matching TRBD2. CDR3 length equals 14 residues. V shed 4 bases and J 13 bases; nucleotides not matched to a gene: 9. Germline CDR1 reads SGDLS; CDR2 reads YYNGEE. The CDR3 DNA follows: TGTGCCAGCAGCCCAAGACTAGCGGGAGAGACCCAGTTCTTC. It specifies CASSPRLAGETQFF.

This sequence joins TRBV12-3 or TRBV12-4 and TRBJ2-7; maybe TRBD2 (6 bases). The V gene lost 7 bases and the J gene lost 7 bases, with 26 bases spanning the gap. The CDR3 loop spans 16 amino acids. The CDR3 DNA follows: TGTGCCAGCACCACCTTATGGCGGGACTCCGGGGATGAGCAGTACTTC. Translation: CASTTLWRDSGDEQYF.

This rearrangement joins TRBV7-9 to TRBJ2-5, with TRBD2 as a possible D gene (6 bases). The CDR3 consists of 13 residues. Germline V CDR1 and CDR2: SEHNR, FQNEAQ (reference sequence). The V end was cut by 5 bases, the J end by 5 bases, with 12 bases between. In DNA form, the CDR3 reads TGTGCCAGCAGCGGGAGGCGGTCGGAGACCCAGTACTTC. Its translation is CASSGRRSETQYF.

The chain links TRBV3-1 to TRBJ2-5; D is uncertain. This CDR3 is built from 15 residues. CDR1 and CDR2 from the germline V gene are LGHDT and YNNKEL (reference sequence). V was clipped by 0 bases and J by 5 bases, with 13 bases between them. The CDR3 sequence is CASSQDLWARETQYF. DNA of the CDR3: TGTGCCAGCAGCCAAGATCTTTGGGCGAGGGAGACCCAGTACTTC.

As for this clonotype: The junction and the germline gene differ at one end; a read error may be behind it. CDR3 nucleotide sequence: TGTGCCAGCAGCTTGGTGATAGCGGGAGGGTTAGAGATCCAGTACTTC. Encoded protein: CASSLVIAGGLEIQYF. The rearrangement uses TRBV5-4 and TRBJ2-5; 11 bases line up with TRBD2. Per germline, CDR1 SGHNT and CDR2 YYREEE (reference sequence). The CDR3 extends over 16 amino acids. The complete variable domain, with remaining parts taken from reference TRBV5-4 and TRBJ2-5, reads ETGVTQSPTHLIKTRGQQVTLRCSSQSGHNTVSWYQQALGQGPQFIFQYYREEENGRGNFPPRFSGLQFPNYSSELNVNALELDDSALYLCASSLVIAGGLEIQYFGPGTRLLVL.

With regard to this clonotype: Possible read error: a much larger clone is one base away. V usage is TRBV5-1 and J usage is TRBJ2-1, with 10 positions matching TRBD2. Germline CDR1 SGHRS, CDR2 YFSETQ. The CDR3 extends over 16 amino acids. CDR3 in DNA: TGCGCCAGCAGCTTGGGAGGCGCTAGCGGGAGTTACGAGCAGCACTTC. This encodes CASSLGGASGSYEQHF.

Worth noting for this clonotype: A read error is possible here, since a much larger clone lies one base away. This chain joins TRBV29-1 and TRBJ2-1; D remains ambiguous. The length of the CDR3 is 11 residues. CDR1 is SQVTM, CDR2 ANQGSEA, per germline. The V end lost 6 bases, the J end lost 9 bases, and 12 bases lay between the germline ends. CDR3: CSVAEFLEQFF. The CDR3 DNA reads TGCAGCGTCGCGGAATTCCTTGAGCAGTTCTTC.

The chain links TRBV28 to TRBJ2-1, with a weak D call TRBD1 (5 bases). CDR1 is MDHEN, CDR2 SYDVKM, per germline. The ends were cut back, 0 bases at V and 2 bases at J, with 17 bases in the middle. There are 18 residues in the CDR3. CDR3 in amino acids: CASSLWDKVSLPYNEQFF. In nucleotides, the CDR3 is TGTGCCAGCAGTTTATGGGACAAAGTGAGTCTGCCCTACAATGAGCAGTTCTTC.